The subject of this entry is one T cell receptor (beta chain). Its antigen specificity is not known. Per-base quality was not reported, and no clone a single base away is much larger than it. These data originate in a study of cytomegalovirus exposure and HLA in healthy donors (dated by TCRdb to 2016 to 2017). With regard to the full study: An earlier analysis of 587 of the donors reported about 250 Gb of sequence data and 117 million unique TCR beta sequences from about 200 million T cells. A later analysis re-analyzed previously published TCR beta repertoires from 666 donors and added high-resolution HLA genotyping to study TCR occurrence patterns. An early release that covered about 600 HLA-typed donors contained approximately 320 gigabases of sequencing data and 85 million to 100 million unique TCR sequences. The number of typed donors differed by locus: about 629-630 for A, B, C, DRB1 and DQB1; some 540 for DQA1; 606 for DPA1; and about 450 for DPB1. An earlier analysis of 500 to 750 of the donors applied high-throughput TCR beta sequencing to assess whether each TCR beta V gene segment acted as functional or pseudogenic. The study profiled the T cell repertoires of fewer than 850 subjects by immunosequencing and related them to cytomegalovirus serostatus. In a later genetic analysis, genome-wide SNP genotypes for about 55% of the roughly 700 donors were used, and that subset was treated as a discovery cohort. Among the roughly 400 genotyped donors, 75% to 90% belonged to the genetic ancestry cluster associated with self-reported Caucasian donors. Among about 370 genotyped donors of the cohort, an average of roughly 230,000 unique TCR beta nucleotide sequences was sequenced per donor, of which about 20% were non-productive. Along with the approximately 700-subject first cohort, a separate validation cohort of around 120 different subjects was used. Rather than using new phenotypic data, the later analysis identified candidate immune exposures from TCR beta sequences and from how often those sequences occurred across donors. Every discovery cohort repertoire had been produced on one sequencing platform. The study aimed to test whether signatures of past pathogen exposure could be identified by cataloging public T cell receptors. HLA typing included class I and class II loci at four-digit resolution. Donor age, sex, ethnicity and CMV serostatus were compiled alongside the repertoire data. The study combined high-throughput TCR immunosequencing, statistical association of individual TCRs with disease status, and machine learning to predict cytomegalovirus infection status. Because of strong linkage in the cohort, roughly five DR-DQ haplotypes were treated as single units for association and clustering.

The library was built by means of the immunoSEQ multiplex PCR assay. A mixture of 60 forward primers for TCR Vbeta segments and 13 reverse primers for TCR Jbeta segments was used in the multiplex PCR. The CDR3 region of rearranged TCR beta genes was amplified from genomic DNA with a multiplex PCR assay. On the Illumina HiSeq System, the amplified TCR beta libraries were sequenced as 87-base-pair reads. The original methods were these. A later analysis tallied roughly 78 million unique TCR beta chains across the 650 to 750 repertoires, and some 12 million of those chains were shared by two or more donors. Raw reads were error-corrected and collapsed into unique sequences with a nearest-neighbor algorithm that merged closely related sequences to remove PCR and sequencing errors. Alignment of CDR3 sequences to IMGT reference sequences was used to assign V, D and J gene segments. For a sequence to be retained, at least a six-nucleotide match to both a V gene segment and a J gene segment was required. Rearrangements were called productive when the CDR3 lacked stop codons and stayed in frame with V and J; all others were non-productive. CDR3 was defined according to IMGT convention as the region running from the second conserved V-encoded cysteine to the conserved J-encoded phenylalanine. The earlier analysis of 500 to 600 of the donors excluded sequences that lacked an unambiguous match to a single V gene segment. In an earlier analysis of a few hundred of the donors, V segments were called functional above 56.7% productive rearrangements and were called segregating when the between-donor standard deviation exceeded 5%. To diagnose cytomegalovirus status from the catalog of TCR beta chain sequences, a statistical classification framework was built. V and J gene assignment, in a later analysis, came from comparing TCR nucleotide sequences with IMGT/GENE-DB human TR gene sequences. The TCRdist pipeline was used in a later analysis to assign CDR3 sequences and most-parsimonious VDJ recombination scenarios. A later analysis defined each TCR beta chain by its CDR3 amino acid sequence plus V-gene family, and excluded reads lacking a unique V-gene family. In a later analysis, nearly 600 highly shared, low-generation-probability nucleotide sequences were removed to address suspected cross-contamination and a sequencing artifact. A later analysis calculated a clonal expansion index for each public chain from normalized within-repertoire ranks of inferred template counts. A later analysis computed generation probabilities with a VDJ recombination model fitted to out-of-frame rearrangements, and checked the results against IGoR. In a later analysis, hypergeometric tests were used to score TCR-TCR, TCR-HLA and TCR-CMV co-occurrence, with a repertoire-size bias correction applied to TCR pairs. False discovery rates were estimated in a later analysis by permuting HLA or CMV assignments 20 times. In a later analysis, co-occurring TCRs were grouped using DBSCAN, and TCRdist sequence similarity was added for clustering within HLA-allele-positive subsets. Co-occurrence clustering excluded repertoires with fewer than 30,000 or more than 120,000 public chains, plus five with anomalous nucleotide sharing. TCRdb obtained this table from immuneACCESS and retained in-frame rearrangements with V and J assigned. These tables miss some clones; where compared with another copy, unresolved V genes account for less than half of the shortfall, and the remainder is unexplained. That table supplies the V and J calls and clone size; D and trimming were determined from the DNA. The sample table holds under 200,000 clones, of which approximately 77% were seen once. The top ten constitute less than 9% of the sample.

V lost 2 bases and J lost 7 bases; the stretch between them is 16 bases long. CDR1 SGHNT and CDR2 YYREEE were looked up in the germline V gene (reference sequence). The CDR3 has 15 amino acids, counting the end cysteine and phenylalanine. The entry retains the CDR3 DNA only, 45 bases that are in frame from base 1. The cohort comprised fewer than 700 healthy bone marrow donors. At the time of sampling, all cohort members were nominally healthy, though unrecorded immune exposures were likely present. The donor tested CMV seropositive, placing the donor among the roughly 300 seropositive members of the cohort. Every donor gave a peripheral blood sample, and the peripheral blood mononuclear cells from that sample were used for TCR beta sequencing. The Qiagen DNeasy Blood Extraction Kit was used to extract genomic DNA from the blood cell samples. General findings and caveats noted by the study authors: HLA typing was unavailable for some donors at each locus, so association tests used only the typed subset. A later analysis found that TCR association rates varied across HLA loci, with DRB1 alleles showing the most associated TCRs and HLA-C alleles the fewest. For the cohort, immune exposure information was limited to CMV serostatus. Linkage disequilibrium might explain the correlated functional status among segregating V segments, but an unknown experimental factor could not be excluded. The authors suggested that the approach could potentially be extended to other disease states and immunological phenotypes. The classifier was reported to diagnose cytomegalovirus status with high specificity and sensitivity in both the original and validation cohorts. Fewer than 20 rarely observed V segments, including chromosome 9 orphons, were excluded from the earlier analysis of a few hundred of the donors because counts were too low. Compared with equally common non-associated chains, HLA-associated TCR beta chains in a later analysis were more clonally expanded and had lower generation probabilities. A total of 150 to 200 TCR beta chains were listed by the study as associated with cytomegalovirus. In vitro tests confirmed that a few of the cytomegalovirus-associated TCR beta chains recognize cytomegalovirus antigens. According to a later analysis, most CMV-associated TCR beta chains appeared to be HLA-restricted, and the HLA associations seemed to be driven largely by CMV exposure. Most TCR sequences were observed very rarely across donors, whereas some public TCRs were present in many individuals. This cohort had only TCR beta chains sequenced, and the lack of alpha or paired-chain data limited which features could be detected. Several of the top co-occurrence clusters appeared to be linked to parvovirus B19, influenza, CMV and Epstein-Barr virus, according to a later analysis. The presence/absence analyses assumed that sequencing depth was roughly uniform across donors, and that assumption may not be true. The sequencing pipeline was judged likely to have produced a cluster of highly shared sequence variants as a technical artifact. In a later analysis, 16,951 TCR beta sequences were associated with specific HLA alleles at a false discovery rate of 0.05. An earlier analysis of approximately 540 of the donors showed that most TCR beta V segments appeared in productive rearrangements either about 87% or about 30% of the time, which broadly matched IMGT annotations. In a later genetic analysis, fewer N-insertions in productive TCRs were reported among donors in an Asian-associated ancestry cluster than the roughly 710-donor mean. A further reported finding was that TCR beta sequences accurately predicted the HLA-A and HLA-B alleles for most subjects in the first cohort. A later genetic analysis associated a missense DCLRE1C variant with V-gene and J-gene trimming of TCR beta chains, and an independent cohort replicated the association. Assigning TCR associations to individual alleles was difficult when HLA alleles, especially DR and DQ, strongly co-occurred. Some IMGT-functional V segments, including TRBV6-2 and TRBV6-3, could not be distinguished by the 87-base-pair reads and were therefore excluded.

Sequences were obtained from PBMCs. The rearranged chain carries TRBV5-4 and TRBJ2-1; the best D guess is TRBD2, with 6 bases matching. The TCR originated in a male donor in good health and CMV-seropositive. The nucleotide sequence reads as follows: TGTGCCAGCAGCTTACAGCGGGCCGGAAGGAATGAGCAGTTCTTC. Its translation reads: CASSLQRAGRNEQFF.